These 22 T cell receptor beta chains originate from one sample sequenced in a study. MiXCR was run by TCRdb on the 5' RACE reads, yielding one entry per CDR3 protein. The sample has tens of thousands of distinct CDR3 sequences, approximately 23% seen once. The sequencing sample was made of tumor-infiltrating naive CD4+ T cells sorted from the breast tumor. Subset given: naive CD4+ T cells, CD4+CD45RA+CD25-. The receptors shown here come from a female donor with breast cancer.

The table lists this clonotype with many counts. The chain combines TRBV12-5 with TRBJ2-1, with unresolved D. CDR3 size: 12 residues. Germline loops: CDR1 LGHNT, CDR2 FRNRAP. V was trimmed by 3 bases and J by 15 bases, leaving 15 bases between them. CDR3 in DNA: TGTGCTAGTGGTTTAAACCCCCGTCCCGTGTTCTTC. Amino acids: CASGLNPRPVFF. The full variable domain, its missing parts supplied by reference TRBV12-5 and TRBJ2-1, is DARVTQTPRHKVTEMGQEVTMRCQPILGHNTVFWYRQTMMQGLELLAYFRNRAPLDDSGMPKDRFSAEMPDATLATLKIQPSEPRDSAVYFCASGLNPRPVFFGPGTRLTVL.

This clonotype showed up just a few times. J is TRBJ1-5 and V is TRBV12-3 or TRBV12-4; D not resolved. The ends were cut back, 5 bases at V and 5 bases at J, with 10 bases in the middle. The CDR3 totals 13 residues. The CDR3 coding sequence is TGTGCCAGCAGTCTTGGATCTTATCAGCCCCAGCATTTT. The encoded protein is CASSLGSYQPQHF.

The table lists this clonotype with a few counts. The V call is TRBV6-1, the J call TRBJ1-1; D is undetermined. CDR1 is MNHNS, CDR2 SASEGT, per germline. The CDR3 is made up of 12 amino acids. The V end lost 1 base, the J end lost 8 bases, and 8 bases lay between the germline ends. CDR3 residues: CASSEVGREAFF. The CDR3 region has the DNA TGTGCCAGCAGTGAAGTCGGCAGGGAAGCTTTCTTT.

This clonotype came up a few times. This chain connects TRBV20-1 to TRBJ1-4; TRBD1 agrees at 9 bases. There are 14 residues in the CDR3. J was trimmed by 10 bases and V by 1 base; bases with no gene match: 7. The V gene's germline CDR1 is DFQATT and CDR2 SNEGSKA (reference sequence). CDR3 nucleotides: TGCAGTGCTAGAGTGGGACAGGGACGTGGAAAACTGTTTTTT. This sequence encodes CSARVGQGRGKLFF.

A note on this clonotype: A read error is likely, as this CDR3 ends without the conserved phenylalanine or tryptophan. CDR3 residues: CASSLDDRLYEQYC. The CDR3, as DNA: TGTGCCAGCAGCTTAGACGACAGGCTCTACGAGCAGTACTGC. The chain employs TRBV11-2 and TRBJ2-7; a possible D gene is TRBD1 (6 bases). CDR1 is SGHAT and CDR2 is FQNNGV in the germline V gene. The CDR3 spans 14 residues. V lost 0 bases and J 3 bases, leaving 9 bases between the germline ends.

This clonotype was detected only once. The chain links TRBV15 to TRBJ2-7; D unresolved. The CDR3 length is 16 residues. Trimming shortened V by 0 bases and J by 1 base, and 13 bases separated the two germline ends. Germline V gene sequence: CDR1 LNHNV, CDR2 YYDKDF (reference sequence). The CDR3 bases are TGTGCCACCAGCAGAGATAGCAGCCTCAGTTCCTACGAGCAGTACTTC. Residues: CATSRDSSLSSYEQYF. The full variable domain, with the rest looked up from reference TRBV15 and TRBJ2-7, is DAMVIQNPRYQVTQFGKPVTLSCSQTLNHNVMYWYQQKSSQAPKLLFHYYDKDFNNEADTPDNFQSRRPNTSFCFLDIRSPGLGDTAMYLCATSRDSSLSSYEQYFGPGTRLTVT.

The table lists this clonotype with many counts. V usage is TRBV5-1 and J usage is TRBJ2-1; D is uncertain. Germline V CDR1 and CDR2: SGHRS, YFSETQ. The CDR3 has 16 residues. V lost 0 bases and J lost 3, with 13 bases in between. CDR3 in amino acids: CASSLAVISLYNEQFF. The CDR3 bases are TGCGCCAGCAGCTTGGCGGTAATTTCTCTCTACAATGAGCAGTTCTTC. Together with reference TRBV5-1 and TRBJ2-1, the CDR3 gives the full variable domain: KAGVTQTPRYLIKTRGQQVTLSCSPISGHRSVSWYQQTPGQGLQFLFEYFSETQRNKGNFPGRFSGRQFSNSRSEMNVSTLELGDSALYLCASSLAVISLYNEQFFGPGTRLTVL.

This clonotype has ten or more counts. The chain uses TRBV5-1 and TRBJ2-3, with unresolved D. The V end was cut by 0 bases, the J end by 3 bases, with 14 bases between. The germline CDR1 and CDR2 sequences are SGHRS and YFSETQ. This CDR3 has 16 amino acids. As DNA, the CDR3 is TGCGCCAGCAGCTTGGGCAGGTCAATACGTACAGATACGCAGTATTTT. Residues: CASSLGRSIRTDTQYF.

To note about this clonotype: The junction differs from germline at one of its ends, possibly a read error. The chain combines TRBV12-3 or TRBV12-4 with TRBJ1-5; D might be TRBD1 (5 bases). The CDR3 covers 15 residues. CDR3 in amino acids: CASSLGGANNRPQHF. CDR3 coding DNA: TGTGCCAGCAGTTTAGGAGGGGCCAATAATCGGCCCCAGCATTTT.

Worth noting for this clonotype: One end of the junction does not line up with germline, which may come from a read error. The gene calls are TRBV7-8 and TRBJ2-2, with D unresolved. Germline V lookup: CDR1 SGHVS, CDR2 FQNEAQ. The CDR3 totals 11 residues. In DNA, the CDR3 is TGCGCCAGCACTATATCCGGGGAGCTGTTTTTT. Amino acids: CASTISGELFF.

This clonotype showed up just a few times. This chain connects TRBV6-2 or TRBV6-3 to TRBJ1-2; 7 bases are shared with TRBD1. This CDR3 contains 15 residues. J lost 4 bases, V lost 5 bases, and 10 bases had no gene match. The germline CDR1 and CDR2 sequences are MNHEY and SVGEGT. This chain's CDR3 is CASSTIRQGGYGYTF. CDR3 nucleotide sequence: TGTGCCAGCAGTACTATTCGACAGGGAGGCTATGGCTACACCTTC.

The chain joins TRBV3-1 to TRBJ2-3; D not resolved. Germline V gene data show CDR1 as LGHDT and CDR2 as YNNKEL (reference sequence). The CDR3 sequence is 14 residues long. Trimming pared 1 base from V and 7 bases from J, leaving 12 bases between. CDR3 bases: TGTGCCAGCAGCCAAGTAGAGCGAGGAAATACGCAGTATTTT. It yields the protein CASSQVERGNTQYF.

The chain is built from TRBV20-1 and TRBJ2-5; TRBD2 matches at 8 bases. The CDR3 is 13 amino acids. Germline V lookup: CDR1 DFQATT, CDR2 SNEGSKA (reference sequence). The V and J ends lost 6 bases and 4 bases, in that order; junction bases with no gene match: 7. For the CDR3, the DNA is TGCAGTGCCCAACTGAGCGGGAGAGAGACCCAGTACTTC. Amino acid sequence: CSAQLSGRETQYF.

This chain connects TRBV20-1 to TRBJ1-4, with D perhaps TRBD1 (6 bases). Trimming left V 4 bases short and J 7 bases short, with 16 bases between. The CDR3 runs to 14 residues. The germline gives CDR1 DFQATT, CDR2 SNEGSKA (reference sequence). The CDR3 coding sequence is TGCAGTGCTAACTCCCCGAAACAGGGTGAAAAACTGTTTTTT. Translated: CSANSPKQGEKLFF.

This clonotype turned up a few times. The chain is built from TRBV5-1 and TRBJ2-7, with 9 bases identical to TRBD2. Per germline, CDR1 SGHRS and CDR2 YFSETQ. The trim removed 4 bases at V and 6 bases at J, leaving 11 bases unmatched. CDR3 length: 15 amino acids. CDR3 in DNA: TGCGCCAGCAGCCCAGAAGCGGGAGGAGGTTCCGAGCAGTACTTC. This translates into CASSPEAGGGSEQYF.

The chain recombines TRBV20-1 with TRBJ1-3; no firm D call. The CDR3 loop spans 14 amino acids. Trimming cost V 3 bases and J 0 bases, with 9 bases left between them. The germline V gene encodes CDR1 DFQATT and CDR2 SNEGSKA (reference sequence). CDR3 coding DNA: TGCAGTGCTAGTGACTCCTTCTCTGGAAACACCATATATTTT. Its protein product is CSASDSFSGNTIYF.

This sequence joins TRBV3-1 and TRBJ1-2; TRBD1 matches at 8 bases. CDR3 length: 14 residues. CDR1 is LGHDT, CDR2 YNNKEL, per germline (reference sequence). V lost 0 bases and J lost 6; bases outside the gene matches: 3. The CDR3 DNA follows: TGTGCCAGCAGCCAAGACAGGGGGCTAGATGGCTACACCTTC. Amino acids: CASSQDRGLDGYTF.

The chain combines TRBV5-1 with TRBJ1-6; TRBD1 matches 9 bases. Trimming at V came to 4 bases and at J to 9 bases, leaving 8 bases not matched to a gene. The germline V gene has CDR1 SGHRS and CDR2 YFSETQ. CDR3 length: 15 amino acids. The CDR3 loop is CASSRPGTGISPLHF. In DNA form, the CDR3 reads TGCGCCAGCAGCAGACCCGGGACAGGGATTTCACCCCTCCACTTT.

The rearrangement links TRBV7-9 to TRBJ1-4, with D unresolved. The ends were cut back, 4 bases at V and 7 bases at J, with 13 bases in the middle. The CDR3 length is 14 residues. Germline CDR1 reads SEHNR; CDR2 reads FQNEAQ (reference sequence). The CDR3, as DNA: TGTGCCAGCAGCTCAGGACGGGTCTTTGAAAAACTGTTTTTT. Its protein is CASSSGRVFEKLFF.

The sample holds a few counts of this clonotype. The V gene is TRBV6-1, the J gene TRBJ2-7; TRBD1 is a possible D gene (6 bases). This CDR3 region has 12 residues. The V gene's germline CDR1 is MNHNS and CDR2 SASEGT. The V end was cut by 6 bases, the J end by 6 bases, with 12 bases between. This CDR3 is CASSLTGSEQYF. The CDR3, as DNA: TGTGCCAGCAGCCTGACAGGTTCCGAGCAGTACTTC.

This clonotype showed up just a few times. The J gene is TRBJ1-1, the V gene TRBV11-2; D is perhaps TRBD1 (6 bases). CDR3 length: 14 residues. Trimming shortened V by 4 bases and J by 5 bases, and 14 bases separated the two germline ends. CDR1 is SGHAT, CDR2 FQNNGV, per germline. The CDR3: CASSSQGGGTEAFF. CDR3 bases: TGTGCCAGCAGCTCCCAAGGGGGAGGAACTGAAGCTTTCTTT.

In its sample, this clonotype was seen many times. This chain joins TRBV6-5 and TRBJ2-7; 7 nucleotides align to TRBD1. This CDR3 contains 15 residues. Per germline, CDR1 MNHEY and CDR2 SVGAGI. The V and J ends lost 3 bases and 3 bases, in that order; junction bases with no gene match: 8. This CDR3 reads CASSYNRGPGYEQYF. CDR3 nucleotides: TGTGCCAGCAGTTATAACAGGGGACCCGGCTACGAGCAGTACTTC.